The present T cell receptor beta chain was sequenced within a study of blood T cell repertoires in COVID-19. This CDR3 comprises 15 residues. Germline values: CDR1 MDHEN, CDR2 SYDVKM. V was pared by 1 base and J by 9 bases, with 4 bases of the junction left unmatched. Data came from immunoSEQ multiplex PCR; TCRdb stores just in-frame clones and leaves some out. The sample has about 98,000 clones; 87% are singletons. This chain joins TRBV28 and TRBJ1-6; 9 bases match TRBD1. The TCR originated in a man in his 70s with acute or convalescent COVID-19. The specimen sequenced was peripheral blood. This CDR3 reads CASSLFRQGGSPLHF. The CDR3 DNA reads TGTGCCAGCAGTTTATTCCGACAGGGGGGTTCACCCCTCCACTTT.